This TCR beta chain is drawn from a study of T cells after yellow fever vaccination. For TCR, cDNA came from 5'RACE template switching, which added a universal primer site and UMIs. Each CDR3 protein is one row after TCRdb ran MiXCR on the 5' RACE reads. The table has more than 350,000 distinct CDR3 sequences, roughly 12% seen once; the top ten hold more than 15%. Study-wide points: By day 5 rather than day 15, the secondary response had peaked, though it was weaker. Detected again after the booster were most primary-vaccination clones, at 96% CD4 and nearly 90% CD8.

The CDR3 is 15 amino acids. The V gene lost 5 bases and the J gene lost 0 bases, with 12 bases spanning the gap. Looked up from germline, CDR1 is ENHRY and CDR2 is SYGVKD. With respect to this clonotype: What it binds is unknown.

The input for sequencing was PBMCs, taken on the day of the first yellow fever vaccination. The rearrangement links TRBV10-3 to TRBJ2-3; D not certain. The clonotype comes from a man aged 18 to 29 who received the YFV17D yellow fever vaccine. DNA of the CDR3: TGTGCCATCAGTCGCGGAGAGACTAGCACAGATACGCAGTATTTT. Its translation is CAISRGETSTDTQYF.